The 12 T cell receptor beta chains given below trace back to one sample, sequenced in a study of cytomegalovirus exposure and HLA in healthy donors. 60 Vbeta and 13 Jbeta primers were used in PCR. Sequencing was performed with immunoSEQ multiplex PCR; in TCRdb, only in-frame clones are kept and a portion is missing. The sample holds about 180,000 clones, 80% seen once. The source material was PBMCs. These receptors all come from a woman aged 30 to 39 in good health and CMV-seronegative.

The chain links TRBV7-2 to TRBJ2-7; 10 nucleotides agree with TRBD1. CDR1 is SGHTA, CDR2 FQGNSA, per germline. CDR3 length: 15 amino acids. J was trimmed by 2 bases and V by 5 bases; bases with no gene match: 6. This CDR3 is CASSPAGQGTYEQYF. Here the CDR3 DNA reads TGTGCCAGCAGCCCGGCGGGACAGGGGACCTACGAGCAGTACTTC.

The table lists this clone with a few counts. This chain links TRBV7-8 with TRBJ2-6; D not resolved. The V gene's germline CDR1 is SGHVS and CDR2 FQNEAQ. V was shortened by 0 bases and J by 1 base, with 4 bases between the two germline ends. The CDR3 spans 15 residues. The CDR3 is CASSLAPSGANVLTF. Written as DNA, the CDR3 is TGTGCCAGCAGCTTAGCCCCATCTGGGGCCAACGTCCTGACTTTC.

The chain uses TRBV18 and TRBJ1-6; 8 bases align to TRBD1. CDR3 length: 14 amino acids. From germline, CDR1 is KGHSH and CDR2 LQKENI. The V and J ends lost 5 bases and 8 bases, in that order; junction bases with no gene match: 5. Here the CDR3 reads CASSEGQGYSPLHF. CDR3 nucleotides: TGTGCCAGCTCAGAAGGACAGGGTTATTCACCCCTCCACTTT.

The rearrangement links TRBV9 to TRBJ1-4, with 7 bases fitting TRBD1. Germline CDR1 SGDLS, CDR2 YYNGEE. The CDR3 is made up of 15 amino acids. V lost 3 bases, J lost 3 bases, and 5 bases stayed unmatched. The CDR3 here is CASSDGDSSNEKLFF. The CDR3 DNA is TGTGCCAGCAGCGACGGGGACAGCTCTAATGAAAAACTGTTTTTT.

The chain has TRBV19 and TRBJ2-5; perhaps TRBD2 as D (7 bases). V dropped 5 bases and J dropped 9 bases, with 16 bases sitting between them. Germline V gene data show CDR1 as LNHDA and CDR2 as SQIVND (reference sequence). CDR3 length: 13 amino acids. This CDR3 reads CASSPSGGEAQYF. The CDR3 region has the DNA TGTGCCAGTAGTCCCTCGGGGGGCGAGGCCCAGTACTTC.

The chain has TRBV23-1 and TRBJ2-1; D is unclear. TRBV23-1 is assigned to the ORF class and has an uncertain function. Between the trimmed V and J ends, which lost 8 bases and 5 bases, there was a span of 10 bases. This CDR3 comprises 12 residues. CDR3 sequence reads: CASPFSDNEQFF. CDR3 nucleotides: TGCGCCAGCCCATTTTCAGACAATGAGCAGTTCTTC.

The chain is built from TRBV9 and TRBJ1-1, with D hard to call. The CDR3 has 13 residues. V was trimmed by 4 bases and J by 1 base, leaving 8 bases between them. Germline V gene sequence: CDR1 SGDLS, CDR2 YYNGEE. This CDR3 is CASSRGPNTEAFF. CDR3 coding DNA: TGTGCCAGCAGCCGCGGTCCGAACACTGAAGCTTTCTTT. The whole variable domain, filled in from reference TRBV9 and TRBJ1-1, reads DSGVTQTPKHLITATGQRVTLRCSPRSGDLSVYWYQQSLDQGLQFLIQYYNGEERAKGNILERFSAQQFPDLHSELNLSSLELGDSALYFCASSRGPNTEAFFGQGTRLTVV.

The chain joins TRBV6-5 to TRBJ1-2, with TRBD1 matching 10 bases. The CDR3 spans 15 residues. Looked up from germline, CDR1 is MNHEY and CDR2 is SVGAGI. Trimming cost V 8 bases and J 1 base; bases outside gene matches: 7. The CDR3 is CASLGQGRFNYGYTF. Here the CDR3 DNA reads TGTGCCAGCTTGGGACAGGGGCGATTTAACTATGGCTACACCTTC.

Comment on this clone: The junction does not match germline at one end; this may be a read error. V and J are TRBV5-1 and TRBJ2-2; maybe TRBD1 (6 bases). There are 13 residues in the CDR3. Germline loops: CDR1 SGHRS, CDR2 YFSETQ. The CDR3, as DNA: TGCGCCAGCAGATTGGACAGTGGCGGGGAGCTGTTTTTT. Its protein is CASRLDSGGELFF.

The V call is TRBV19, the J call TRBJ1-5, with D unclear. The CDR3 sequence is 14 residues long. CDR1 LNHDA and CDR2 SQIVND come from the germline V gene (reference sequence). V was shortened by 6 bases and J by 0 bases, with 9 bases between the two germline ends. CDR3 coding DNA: TGTGCCAGTAGGGAGGATTTTAGCAATCAGCCCCAGCATTTT. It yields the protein CASREDFSNQPQHF.

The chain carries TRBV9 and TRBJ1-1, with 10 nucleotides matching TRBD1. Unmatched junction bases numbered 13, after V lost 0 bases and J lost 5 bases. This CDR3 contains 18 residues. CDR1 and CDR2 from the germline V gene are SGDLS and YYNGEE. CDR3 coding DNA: TGTGCCAGCAGCGTAGTAATTTGGACAGGGGGGAGGTGGACTGAAGCTTTCTTT. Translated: CASSVVIWTGGRWTEAFF.

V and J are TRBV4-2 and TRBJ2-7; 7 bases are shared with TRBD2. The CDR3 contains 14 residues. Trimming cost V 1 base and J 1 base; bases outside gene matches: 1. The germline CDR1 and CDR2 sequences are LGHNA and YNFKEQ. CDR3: CASSQGEGSYEQYF. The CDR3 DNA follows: TGTGCCAGCAGCCAAGGGGAGGGTTCCTACGAGCAGTACTTC.